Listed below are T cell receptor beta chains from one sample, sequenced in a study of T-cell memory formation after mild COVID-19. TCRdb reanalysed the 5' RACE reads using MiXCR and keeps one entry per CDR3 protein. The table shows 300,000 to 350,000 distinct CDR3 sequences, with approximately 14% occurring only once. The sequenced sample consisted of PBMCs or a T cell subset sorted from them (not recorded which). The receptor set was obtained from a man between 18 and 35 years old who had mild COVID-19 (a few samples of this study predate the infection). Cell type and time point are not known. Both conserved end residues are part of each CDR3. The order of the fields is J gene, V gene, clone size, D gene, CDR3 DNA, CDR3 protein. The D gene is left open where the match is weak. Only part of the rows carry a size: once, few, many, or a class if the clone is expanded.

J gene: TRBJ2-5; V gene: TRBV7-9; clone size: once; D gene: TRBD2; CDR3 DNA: TGTGCCAGCAGCTTTGGACTAGTGGAGACCCAGTACTTC; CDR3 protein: CASSFGLVETQYF
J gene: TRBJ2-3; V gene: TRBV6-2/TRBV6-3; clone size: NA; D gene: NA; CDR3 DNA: TGTGCCAGCAGTTACCCGTGGGATACGCAGTATTTT; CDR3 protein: CASSYPWDTQYF
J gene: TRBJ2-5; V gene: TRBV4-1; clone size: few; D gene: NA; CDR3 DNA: TGCGCCAGCAGCCAAGTGGCCCAAGAGACCCAGTACTTC; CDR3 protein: CASSQVAQETQYF
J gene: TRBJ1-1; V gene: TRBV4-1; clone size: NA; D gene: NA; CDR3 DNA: TGCGCCAGCAGCCAAGATGGGTTTGGGGCCACTGAAGCTTTCTTT; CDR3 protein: CASSQDGFGATEAFF
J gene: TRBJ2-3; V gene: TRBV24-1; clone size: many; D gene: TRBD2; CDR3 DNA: TGTGCCACCAGTGGGGAGTCCGGGGGGGCGGAAGATACGCAGTATTTT; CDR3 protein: CATSGESGGAEDTQYF
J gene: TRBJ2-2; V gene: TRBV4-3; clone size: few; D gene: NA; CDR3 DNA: TGCGCCAGCAGCCAAGAATCTCCAATGAACACCGGGGAGCTGTTTTTT; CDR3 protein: CASSQESPMNTGELFF
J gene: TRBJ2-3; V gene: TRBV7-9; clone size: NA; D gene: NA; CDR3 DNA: TGTGCCAGCTTCAAGGTTAGGGAAGTATACACAGATACGCAGTATTTT; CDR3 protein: CASFKVREVYTDTQYF
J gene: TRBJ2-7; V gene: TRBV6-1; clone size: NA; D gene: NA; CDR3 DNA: TGTGCCAGCAGTATTGTGGGGAGCTCCTACGAGCAGTACTTC; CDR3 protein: CASSIVGSSYEQYF
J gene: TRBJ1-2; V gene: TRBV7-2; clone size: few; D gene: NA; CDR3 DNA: TGTGCCAGCAGCGCAACTAGGGAACTTGGGTATGGCTACACCTTC; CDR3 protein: CASSATRELGYGYTF
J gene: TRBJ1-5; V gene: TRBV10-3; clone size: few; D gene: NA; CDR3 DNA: TGTGCCATCAGTGAGTCGGGAGGGATGGGCAATCAGCCCCAGCATTTT; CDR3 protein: CAISESGGMGNQPQHF
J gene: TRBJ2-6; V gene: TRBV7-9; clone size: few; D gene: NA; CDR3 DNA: TGTGCCAGCAGCTCCATCTCAGGGTTGGGGGCCAACGTCCTGACTTTC; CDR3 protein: CASSSISGLGANVLTF
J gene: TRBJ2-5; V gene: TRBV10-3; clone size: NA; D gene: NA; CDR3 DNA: TGTGCCATCAGTAACTTCCGGGACTTGGAGACCCAGTACTTC; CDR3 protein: CAISNFRDLETQYF
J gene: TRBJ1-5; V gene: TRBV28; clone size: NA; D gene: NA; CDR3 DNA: TGTGCCAGCAGTTTCGGGCAGATGAAACAGCCCCAGCATTTT; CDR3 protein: CASSFGQMKQPQHF
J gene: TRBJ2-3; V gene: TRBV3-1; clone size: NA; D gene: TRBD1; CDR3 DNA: TGTGCCAGCAGTCTAAGAATACAGGGGGCCACAGATACGCAGTATTTT; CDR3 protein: CASSLRIQGATDTQYF
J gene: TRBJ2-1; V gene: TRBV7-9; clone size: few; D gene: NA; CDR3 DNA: TGTGCCAGCAGGGGTGGCTTCAATGAGCAGTTCTTC; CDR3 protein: CASRGGFNEQFF
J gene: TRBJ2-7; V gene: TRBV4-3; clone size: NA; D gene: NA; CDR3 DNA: TGCGCCAGCAGCCAAGTTCTAGCAAACGAGCAGTACTTC; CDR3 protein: CASSQVLANEQYF
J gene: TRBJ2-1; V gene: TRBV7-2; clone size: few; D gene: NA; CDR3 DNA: TGTGCCAGCAGCTTAGCCAGGGGGGCCAATGAGCAGTTCTTC; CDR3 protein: CASSLARGANEQFF
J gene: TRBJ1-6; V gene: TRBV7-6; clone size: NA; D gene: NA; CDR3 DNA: TGTGCCAGCAGCTTCTCAGCAGATAATTCACCCCTCCACTTT; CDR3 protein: CASSFSADNSPLHF
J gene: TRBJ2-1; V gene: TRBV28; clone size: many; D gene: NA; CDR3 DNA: TGTGCCAGCAGTCAAATAGATGAGCAGTTCTTC; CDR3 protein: CASSQIDEQFF
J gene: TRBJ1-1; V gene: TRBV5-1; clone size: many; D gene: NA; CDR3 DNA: TGCGCCAGCCGCTCTACGACAAGGATGAACACTGAAGCTTTCTTT; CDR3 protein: CASRSTTRMNTEAFF
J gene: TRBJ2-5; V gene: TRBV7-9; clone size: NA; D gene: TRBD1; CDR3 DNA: TGTGCCAGCAGCCCTTGGACAGGGGAGGCGACCCAGTACTTC; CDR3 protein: CASSPWTGEATQYF
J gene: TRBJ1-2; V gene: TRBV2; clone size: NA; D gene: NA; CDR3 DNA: TGTGCCAGCAGCGAGTCCAGCAACTATGGCTACACCTTC; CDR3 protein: CASSESSNYGYTF
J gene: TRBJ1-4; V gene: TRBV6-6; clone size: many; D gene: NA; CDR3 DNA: TGTGCCAGCAGTTATGGGGCGCAGGCTCATGAAAAACTGTTTTTT; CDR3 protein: CASSYGAQAHEKLFF
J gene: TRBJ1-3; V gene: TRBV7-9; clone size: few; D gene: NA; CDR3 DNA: TGTGCCAGCAGCTTAGTTCGAGTGAACCCTGGAAACACCATATATTTT; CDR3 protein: CASSLVRVNPGNTIYF
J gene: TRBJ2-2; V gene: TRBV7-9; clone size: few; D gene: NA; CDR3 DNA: TGTGCCAGCAGCTCCCAGGACGGGAACACCGGGGAGCTGTTTTTT; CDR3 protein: CASSSQDGNTGELFF
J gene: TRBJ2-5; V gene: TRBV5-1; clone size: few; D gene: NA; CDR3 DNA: TGCGCCAGCAGCTTGGAGTGGACCCAGTACTTC; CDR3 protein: CASSLEWTQYF
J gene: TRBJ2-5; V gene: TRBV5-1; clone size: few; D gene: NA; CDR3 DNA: TGCGCCAGCAGCTTGGGAGGGGCTGAGGAGACCCAGTACTTC; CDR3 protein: CASSLGGAEETQYF
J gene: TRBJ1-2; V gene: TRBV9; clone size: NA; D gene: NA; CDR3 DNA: TGTGCCAGCAGCGCTGGGACATACTATGGCTACACCTTC; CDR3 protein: CASSAGTYYGYTF
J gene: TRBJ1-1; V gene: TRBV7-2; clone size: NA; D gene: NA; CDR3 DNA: TGTGCCAGCAGCTTCGCAGGGACCACTGAAGCTTTCTTT; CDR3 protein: CASSFAGTTEAFF
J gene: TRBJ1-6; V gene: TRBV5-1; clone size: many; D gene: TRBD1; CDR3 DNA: TGCGCCAGCAGCTTGGAGGGACAGAGTGACTTACGGGCCCTCCACTTT; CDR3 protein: CASSLEGQSDLRALHF
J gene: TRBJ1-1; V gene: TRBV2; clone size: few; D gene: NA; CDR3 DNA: TGTGCCAGCAGTGGGGCATATCAGAACACTGAAGCTTTCTTT; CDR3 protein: CASSGAYQNTEAFF
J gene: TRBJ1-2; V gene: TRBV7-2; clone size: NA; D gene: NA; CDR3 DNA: TGTGCCAGCAGCCCAGGGACTTACTATGGCTACACCTTC; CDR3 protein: CASSPGTYYGYTF
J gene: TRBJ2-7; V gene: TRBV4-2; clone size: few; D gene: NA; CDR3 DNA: TGTGCCAGCAGCCAAGATACGGGCCCAGGGGCCTACGAGCAGTACTTC; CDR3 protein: CASSQDTGPGAYEQYF
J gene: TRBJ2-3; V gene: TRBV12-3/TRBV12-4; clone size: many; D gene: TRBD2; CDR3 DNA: TGTGCCAGCAGTTTCACTAGCGGGGGGCCGGATACGCAGTATTTT; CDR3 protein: CASSFTSGGPDTQYF
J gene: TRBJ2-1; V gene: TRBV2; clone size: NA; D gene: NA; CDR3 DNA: TGTGCCAGCATTAAGGGATACAATGAGCAGTTCTTC; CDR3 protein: CASIKGYNEQFF
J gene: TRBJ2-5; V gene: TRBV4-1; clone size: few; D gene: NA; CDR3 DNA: TGCGCCAGCAGCCAAGACGGGACGGCTACCCAGTACTTC; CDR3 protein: CASSQDGTATQYF
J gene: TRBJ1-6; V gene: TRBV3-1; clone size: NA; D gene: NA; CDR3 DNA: TGTGCCAGCAGCCAACATTCACCCCTCCACTTT; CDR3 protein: CASSQHSPLHF
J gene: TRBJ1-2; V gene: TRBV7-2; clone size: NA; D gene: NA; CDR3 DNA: TGTGCCAGCAGCTTAGATCCGCTGAAGGGCTACACCTTC; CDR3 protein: CASSLDPLKGYTF
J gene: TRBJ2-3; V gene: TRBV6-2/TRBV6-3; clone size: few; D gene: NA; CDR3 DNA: TGTGCCAGCAGTTTCGCTGCAGATACGCAGTATTTT; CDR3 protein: CASSFAADTQYF
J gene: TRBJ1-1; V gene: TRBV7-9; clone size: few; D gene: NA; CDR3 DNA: TGTGCCAGCGGGGCATGGGGCCCCCCGAACACTGAAGCTTTCTTT; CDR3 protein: CASGAWGPPNTEAFF
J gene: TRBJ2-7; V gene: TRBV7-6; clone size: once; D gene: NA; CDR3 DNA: TGTGCCAGCAGCTTAGTTTCGGGGGCCCGCGGTCCGATCGAGCAGTACTTC; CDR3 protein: CASSLVSGARGPIEQYF
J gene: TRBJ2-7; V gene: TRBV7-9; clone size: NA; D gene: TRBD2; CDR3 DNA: TGTGCCAGCAGAATAGGGGAGGGCTACGAGCAGTACTTC; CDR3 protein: CASRIGEGYEQYF
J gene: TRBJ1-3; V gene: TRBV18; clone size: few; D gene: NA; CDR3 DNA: TGTGCCAGCTCACGGGAAGGGGTCCTCTCTGGAAACACCATATATTTT; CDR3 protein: CASSREGVLSGNTIYF
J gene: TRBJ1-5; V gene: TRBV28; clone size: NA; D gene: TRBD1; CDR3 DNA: TGTGCCGTTGGACAGGGGAAACAGCCCCAGCATTTT; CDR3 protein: CAVGQGKQPQHF
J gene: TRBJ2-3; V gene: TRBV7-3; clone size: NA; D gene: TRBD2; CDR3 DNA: TGTGCCAGCAGCTCTCTAGCGGGGGAGCTTGATACGCAGTATTTT; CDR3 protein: CASSSLAGELDTQYF
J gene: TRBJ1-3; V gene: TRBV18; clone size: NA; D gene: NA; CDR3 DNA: TGTGCCAGCTCACCTCCTTCAGAGCCTGGAAACACCATATATTTT; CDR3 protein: CASSPPSEPGNTIYF
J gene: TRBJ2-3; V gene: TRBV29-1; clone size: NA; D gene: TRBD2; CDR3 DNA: TGCAGCGTTGAAGTTCCAGCGGGAATACTTCCTAGCACAGATACGCAGTATTTT; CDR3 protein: CSVEVPAGILPSTDTQYF
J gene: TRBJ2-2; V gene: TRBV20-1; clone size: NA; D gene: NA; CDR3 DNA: TGCAGTGCTAGAGATTTTCGTCGGCGGGAGCTGTTTTTT; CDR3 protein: CSARDFRRRELFF
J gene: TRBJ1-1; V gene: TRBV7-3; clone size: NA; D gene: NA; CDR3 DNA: TGTGCCAGCAGCTTAGGGTCACGTAACACTGAAGCTTTCTTT; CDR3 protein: CASSLGSRNTEAFF